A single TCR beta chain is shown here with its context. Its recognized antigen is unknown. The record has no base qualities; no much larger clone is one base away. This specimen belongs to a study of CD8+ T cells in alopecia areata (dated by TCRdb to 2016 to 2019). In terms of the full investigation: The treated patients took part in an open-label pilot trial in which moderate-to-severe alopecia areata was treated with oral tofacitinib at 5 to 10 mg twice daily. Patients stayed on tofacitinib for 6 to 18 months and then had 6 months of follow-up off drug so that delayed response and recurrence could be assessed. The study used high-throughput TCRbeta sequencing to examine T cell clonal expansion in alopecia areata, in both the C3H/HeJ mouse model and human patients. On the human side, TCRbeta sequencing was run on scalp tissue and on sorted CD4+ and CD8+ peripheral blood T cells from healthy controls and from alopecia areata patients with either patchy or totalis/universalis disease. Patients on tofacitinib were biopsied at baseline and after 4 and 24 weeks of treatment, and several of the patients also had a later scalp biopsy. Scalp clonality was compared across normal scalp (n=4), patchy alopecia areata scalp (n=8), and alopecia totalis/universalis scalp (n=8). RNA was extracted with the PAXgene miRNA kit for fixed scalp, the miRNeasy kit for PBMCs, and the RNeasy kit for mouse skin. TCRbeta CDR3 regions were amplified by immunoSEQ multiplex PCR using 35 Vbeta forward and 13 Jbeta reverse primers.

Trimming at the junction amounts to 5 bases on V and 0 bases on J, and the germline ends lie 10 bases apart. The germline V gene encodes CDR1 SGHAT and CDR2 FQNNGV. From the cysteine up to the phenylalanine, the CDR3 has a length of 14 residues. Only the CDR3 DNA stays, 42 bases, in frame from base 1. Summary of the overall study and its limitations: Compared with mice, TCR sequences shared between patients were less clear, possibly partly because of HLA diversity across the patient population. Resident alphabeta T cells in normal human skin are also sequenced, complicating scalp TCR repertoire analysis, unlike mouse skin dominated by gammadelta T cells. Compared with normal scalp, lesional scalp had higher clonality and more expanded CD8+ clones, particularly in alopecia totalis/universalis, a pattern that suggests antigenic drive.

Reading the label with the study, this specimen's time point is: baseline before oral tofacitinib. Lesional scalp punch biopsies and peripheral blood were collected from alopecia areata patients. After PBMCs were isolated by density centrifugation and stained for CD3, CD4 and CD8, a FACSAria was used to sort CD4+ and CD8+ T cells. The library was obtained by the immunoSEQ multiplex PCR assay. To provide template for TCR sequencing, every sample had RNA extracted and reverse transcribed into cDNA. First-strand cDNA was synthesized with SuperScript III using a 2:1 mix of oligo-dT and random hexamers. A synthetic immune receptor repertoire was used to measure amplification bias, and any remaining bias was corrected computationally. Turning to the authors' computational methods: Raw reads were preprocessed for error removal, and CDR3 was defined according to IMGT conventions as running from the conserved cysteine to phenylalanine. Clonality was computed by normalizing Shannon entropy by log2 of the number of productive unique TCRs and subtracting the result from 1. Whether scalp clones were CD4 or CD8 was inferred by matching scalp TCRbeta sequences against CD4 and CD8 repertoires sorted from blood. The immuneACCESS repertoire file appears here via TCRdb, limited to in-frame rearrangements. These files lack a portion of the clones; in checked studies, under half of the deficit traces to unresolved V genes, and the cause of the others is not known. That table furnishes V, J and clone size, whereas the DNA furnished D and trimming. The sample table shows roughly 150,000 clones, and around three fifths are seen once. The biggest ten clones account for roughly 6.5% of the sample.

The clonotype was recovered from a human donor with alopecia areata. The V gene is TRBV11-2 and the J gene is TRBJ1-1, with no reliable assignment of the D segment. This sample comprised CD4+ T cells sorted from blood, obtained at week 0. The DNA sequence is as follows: TGTGCCAGCAGCCGAAACACAATGAACACTGAAGCTTTCTTT. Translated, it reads CASSRNTMNTEAFF.